This T cell receptor beta chain was captured in a study of CD8 T cells in ankylosing spondylitis. Trimming removed 1 base from V and 8 bases from J, with 8 bases in between. Germline values: CDR1 SEHNR, CDR2 FQNEAQ (reference sequence). This CDR3 has 12 amino acids. Findings and caveats of the study: What appeared characteristic of ankylosing spondylitis blood was a TCR beta motif of 7 or 8 highly homologous variants. A number of the motif variants had already been described in reactive arthritis synovial fluid and blood. In ankylosing spondylitis patients, matched synovial fluid reportedly showed significant enrichment of disease-linked clones.

MiXCR, applied by TCRdb to the 5' RACE reads, yields one record per CDR3 protein. The repertoire holds about 220,000 distinct CDR3 sequences, with around 7.9% as singletons. This clonotype has ten or more counts. Its antigen is not identified. Sequencing was carried out using blood, either unsorted or a sorted T cell fraction (not recorded which). The receptor was derived from a male donor with ankylosing spondylitis. V is TRBV7-9 and J is TRBJ1-1; D not resolved. The CDR3 nucleotides are TGTGCCAGCAGCTTAGATCGAGAGGAAGCTTTCTTT. Amino acid sequence: CASSLDREEAFF.